These 13 T cell receptor beta chains share one sample of origin, sequenced in a study of cytomegalovirus exposure and HLA in healthy donors. PCR primers comprised 60 Vbeta and 13 Jbeta primers. Using immunoSEQ multiplex PCR, the repertoire was profiled, and TCRdb retains in-frame clones only, with some absent. The sample carries roughly 100,000 clones, about three quarters recorded once. Sequencing used PBMCs. The receptors come from a boy aged 5-17 years in good health and CMV-seronegative.

This clone has just one count. This chain joins TRBV11-2 and TRBJ2-2; TRBD2 agrees at 9 bases. The germline V gene encodes CDR1 SGHAT and CDR2 FQNNGV. This CDR3 contains 15 residues. V was pared by 5 bases and J by 1 base, with 2 bases of the junction left unmatched. The CDR3 coding sequence is TGTGCCAGCAGCCCGACTAGCGGGAACACCGGGGAGCTGTTTTTT. Translating it yields CASSPTSGNTGELFF.

The chain is built from TRBV7-6 and TRBJ2-1, with 9 positions matching TRBD2. The germline V gene has CDR1 SGHVS and CDR2 FNYEAQ. V dropped 5 bases and J dropped 3; count of bases not matched to a gene: 2. This CDR3 region has 14 residues. CDR3 residues: CASSPSGDYNEQFF. The CDR3 DNA follows: TGTGCCAGCAGCCCTAGCGGGGACTACAATGAGCAGTTCTTC. The complete variable domain, with remaining parts taken from reference TRBV7-6 and TRBJ2-1, reads GAGVSQSPRYKVTKRGQDVALRCDPISGHVSLYWYRQALGQGPEFLTYFNYEAQQDKSGLPNDRFSAERPEGSISTLTIQRTEQRDSAMYRCASSPSGDYNEQFFGPGTRLTVL.

This chain uses TRBV4-2 with TRBJ2-7; D is unresolved. Looked up from germline, CDR1 is LGHNA and CDR2 is YNFKEQ. V was shortened by 1 base and J by 0 bases, with 7 bases between the two germline ends. The CDR3 consists of 14 residues. The CDR3 region is CASSQVAASYEQYF. CDR3 bases: TGTGCCAGCAGCCAAGTGGCTGCCTCCTACGAGCAGTACTTC.

This clone was counted a single time. The genes are TRBV2 and TRBJ1-2; D unclear. The V gene lost 5 bases and the J gene lost 4 bases, with 11 bases spanning the gap. CDR1 and CDR2 (germline): SNHLY, FYNNEI. The CDR3 totals 13 residues. The CDR3: CASSSDTPYGYTF. The DNA of the CDR3 is TGTGCCAGCAGTTCAGACACACCCTATGGCTACACCTTC.

This sequence joins TRBV6-5 and TRBJ2-5; possibly TRBD1 for D (5 bases). Trimming shortened V by 2 bases and J by 2 bases, and 9 bases separated the two germline ends. Germline CDR1 is MNHEY and CDR2 is SVGAGI. The CDR3 is 14 amino acids. The CDR3 protein is CASSYTRAQETQYF. The CDR3 nucleotides are TGTGCCAGCAGTTACACCAGGGCTCAAGAGACCCAGTACTTC.

The CDR3 DNA reads TGTGCCAGCAGCGATAGCCGGGGGGGTTACCCCTATGGCTACACCTTC. As protein: CASSDSRGGYPYGYTF. The J gene is TRBJ1-2, the V gene TRBV7-3, with D tentatively TRBD1 (5 bases). Trimming removed 5 bases at V and 4 bases at J, with 20 bases between. CDR1 is SGHTA, CDR2 FQGTGA, per germline. The CDR3 contains 16 residues.

This clone turned up a few times. The genes are TRBV10-1 and TRBJ2-3, with D perhaps matching TRBD2 (6 bases). In germline, CDR1 is WNHNN, CDR2 SYGVQD (reference sequence). V shed 2 bases and J shed 1 base, with 7 bases lying between them. The CDR3 extends over 14 amino acids. In nucleotides, the CDR3 is TGCGCCAGCAGTGAGGCGGGACGCACAGATACGCAGTATTTT. Translated: CASSEAGRTDTQYF.

The chain couples TRBV5-1 to TRBJ2-3, with a tentative D call TRBD1 (5 bases). The CDR3 totals 15 residues. CDR1 is SGHRS and CDR2 is YFSETQ in the germline V gene. Trimming took 0 bases from V and 0 from J, leaving 8 bases between them. The CDR3 sequence is CASSLGQGSTDTQYF. CDR3 nucleotide sequence: TGCGCCAGCAGCTTGGGGCAGGGAAGCACAGATACGCAGTATTTT. Drawing the rest from reference TRBV5-1 and TRBJ2-3, the complete variable domain is KAGVTQTPRYLIKTRGQQVTLSCSPISGHRSVSWYQQTPGQGLQFLFEYFSETQRNKGNFPGRFSGRQFSNSRSEMNVSTLELGDSALYLCASSLGQGSTDTQYFGPGTRLTVL.

This rearrangement joins TRBV7-2 to TRBJ1-2; TRBD1 might be the D (6 bases). CDR1 and CDR2 from the germline V gene are SGHTA and FQGNSA. V lost 4 bases, J lost 4 bases, and 13 bases lay in between. The CDR3 spans 14 residues. The chain's CDR3 is CASSSTGLSYGYTF. The CDR3 DNA is TGTGCCAGCAGCTCCACAGGGTTGAGCTATGGCTACACCTTC. Together with reference TRBV7-2 and TRBJ1-2, the CDR3 gives the full variable domain: GAGVSQSPSNKVTEKGKDVELRCDPISGHTALYWYRQSLGQGLEFLIYFQGNSAPDKSGLPSDRFSAERTGGSVSTLTIQRTQQEDSAVYLCASSSTGLSYGYTFGSGTRLTVV.

The chain couples TRBV28 to TRBJ1-2; 10 bases match TRBD1. Germline CDR1 and CDR2: MDHEN and SYDVKM. V was clipped by 3 bases and J by 7 bases; unmatched bases: 8. This CDR3 region has 15 residues. The DNA for the CDR3 is TGTGCCAGCAGTTTCCGGGACAGGGGATTAGGTGGCTACACCTTC. Protein: CASSFRDRGLGGYTF.

This chain uses TRBV10-3 with TRBJ1-6, with D unclear. There are 16 residues in the CDR3. Trimming pared 0 bases from V and 3 bases from J, leaving 9 bases between. The germline gives CDR1 ENHRY, CDR2 SYGVKD. The CDR3 is CAISESLGSYNSPLHF. In DNA form, the CDR3 reads TGTGCCATCAGTGAGTCGTTGGGCAGCTATAATTCACCCCTCCACTTT.

This rearrangement joins TRBV4-1 to TRBJ2-7; 10 bases are a match to TRBD2. J was trimmed by 5 bases and V by 1 base; bases with no gene match: 2. CDR3 length equals 14 residues. Per the germline V gene, CDR1 is MGHRA and CDR2 is YSYEKL. The DNA of the CDR3 is TGCGCCAGCAGCCAAGGGCTAGCGGGGGACGAGCAGTACTTC. Translation: CASSQGLAGDEQYF.

Written as DNA, the CDR3 is TGTGCCAGCAGCGTAGGAGGCGGCACCTCCTACGAGCAGTACTTC. This gives the protein CASSVGGGTSYEQYF. The V call is TRBV9, the J call TRBJ2-7; D ambiguous. This CDR3 is 15 amino acids long. Per the germline V gene, CDR1 is SGDLS and CDR2 is YYNGEE. V lost 0 bases and J lost 0, with 10 bases in between.